Listed below are T cell receptor beta chains from one sample, sequenced in a study of tumour-infiltrating T cells in Burkitt lymphoma. The method was immunoSEQ multiplex PCR; TCRdb's version includes in-frame clones alone and lacks a portion of them. The table has thousands of clones, more than 70% seen once. Sequencing was performed on tumor tissue. The receptor source for this set is a human donor with Burkitt lymphoma. Each CDR3 is given with its conserved first and last residue. A D gene is named only where the DNA matches it firmly. Some rows have no size entry. The others give once, few or many, or a class for an expanded clone.

clone size,D gene,V gene,J gene,CDR3 DNA,CDR3 protein
NA,TRBD2,TRBV27,TRBJ2-7,TGTGCCAGCAGTTTATCGGCCGACAGACTTGGGACTAGCGGGACAACCTACGAGCAGTACTTC,CASSLSADRLGTSGTTYEQYF
NA,TRBD2,TRBV7-8,TRBJ2-5,TGTGCCAGCCTCCGGGAGGGCCGGCAAGAGACCCAGTACTTC,CASLREGRQETQYF
NA,NA,TRBV19,TRBJ1-5,TGTGCCAGTAGTACGAACCCCAATCAGCCCCAGCATTTT,CASSTNPNQPQHF
NA,NA,TRBV27,TRBJ1-2,TGTGCCAGCAGTACCCAGGGCGCGAACTATGGCTACACCTTC,CASSTQGANYGYTF
NA,NA,TRBV2,TRBJ2-5,TGTGCCAGCTCCTGGGATCAAGAGACCCAGTACTTC,CASSWDQETQYF
NA,TRBD1,TRBV9,TRBJ2-7,TGTGCCAGCAGCGTAGGGACAGGGCGACGCGACGAGCAGTACTTC,CASSVGTGRRDEQYF
NA,TRBD2,TRBV29-1,TRBJ2-3,TGCAGCGTTGAAAGCGGGGGGGATACGCAGTATTTT,CSVESGGDTQYF
once,TRBD1,TRBV25-1,TRBJ2-7,TGTGCCAGCAGTGAGGGTGCCGGGACAGGGTACGAGCAGTACTTC,CASSEGAGTGYEQYF
NA,NA,TRBV10-3,TRBJ2-1,TGTGCCATCAGTGAGGCCACCGATAGCAATGAGCAGTTCTTC,CAISEATDSNEQFF
NA,TRBD2,TRBV27,TRBJ2-2,TGTGCCAGCAGTTTATCGCGGGGGACCCGGGAGCTGTTTTTT,CASSLSRGTRELFF
NA,NA,TRBV30,TRBJ1-1,TGTGCCTGGAGTGTACGGGGGGGCGCGAAAGCTTTCTTT,CAWSVRGGAKAFF
NA,NA,TRBV5-1,TRBJ1-5,TGCGCCAGCAGCTTGGTACCAGGGGACAATAATCAGCCCCAGCATTTT,CASSLVPGDNNQPQHF
NA,NA,TRBV2,TRBJ2-2,TGTGCCAGCAGTGTCCGGGACCGACTAACCCCGGGGGAGCTGTTTTTT,CASSVRDRLTPGELFF
NA,NA,TRBV15,TRBJ1-3,TGTGCCACCAGCAGAGTGGGGGTAGCGGGAAACACCATATATTTT,CATSRVGVAGNTIYF
NA,TRBD2,TRBV4-2,TRBJ2-3,TGTGCCAGCAGCGGAAGACTAGCGGCTAGCACAGATACGCAGTATTTT,CASSGRLAASTDTQYF
NA,TRBD1,TRBV5-4,TRBJ2-2,TGTGCCAGCAGCAGAGACAGGGTTAACACCGGGGAGCTGTTTTTT,CASSRDRVNTGELFF
NA,TRBD2,TRBV7-3,TRBJ2-5,TGTGCCAGCAGCTTAATGGGGAGGGGAGAGACCCAGTACTTC,CASSLMGRGETQYF
NA,NA,TRBV7-9,TRBJ1-2,TGTGCCAGCAGCCCCTCCGGCAGCTATGGCTACACCTTC,CASSPSGSYGYTF
NA,TRBD2,TRBV19,TRBJ2-7,TGTGCCAGTAGTACACGGACTAGCGGCCTCTACGAGCAGTACTTC,CASSTRTSGLYEQYF
NA,NA,TRBV5-1,TRBJ2-1,TGCGCCAGCAGCTCTTACAATGAGCAGTTCTTC,CASSSYNEQFF
NA,NA,TRBV6-4,TRBJ2-5,TGTGCCAGCTCCCGGACTTCCATCGAGACCCAGTACTTC,CASSRTSIETQYF
NA,TRBD1,TRBV7-1,TRBJ2-2,TGTGCCAGCAGCGTCGGCGGGACAGGGGTGACCGGGGAGCTGTTTTTT,CASSVGGTGVTGELFF
NA,NA,TRBV7-2,TRBJ2-7,TGTGCCAGCAGCGGGGACACCTGGGACTACGAGCAGTACTTC,CASSGDTWDYEQYF
NA,TRBD1,TRBV5-1,TRBJ2-1,TGCGCCAGCAGCTCTACAGGGACAGGGATCAATGAGCAGTTCTTC,CASSSTGTGINEQFF
NA,TRBD1,TRBV27,TRBJ2-7,TGTGCCAGCAGCCGGTTGACAGGGGGCGCGGGGCAGTACTTC,CASSRLTGGAGQYF
NA,NA,TRBV6-4,TRBJ2-3,TGTCCTAAGGAGGGGCCAGATACGCAGTATTTT,CPKEGPDTQYF
NA,TRBD1,TRBV9,TRBJ1-1,TGTGCCAGCAGCATCTCTTGGACAGGGGCCACTGAAGCTTTCTTT,CASSISWTGATEAFF
NA,NA,TRBV7-6,TRBJ2-7,TGTGCCAGCAGCTTCAGCCAGGGGCGTGTGCAGTACTTC,CASSFSQGRVQYF
NA,TRBD1,TRBV5-1,TRBJ1-5,TGCGCCAGCAGCTTGGATCCAGGGGGCCAGCCCCAGCATTTT,CASSLDPGGQPQHF
NA,NA,TRBV7-2,TRBJ2-3,TGTGCCAGCAGCTTATTTTTGGGGCGGGGACGCACAGATACGCAGTATTTT,CASSLFLGRGRTDTQYF
NA,NA,TRBV7-8,TRBJ2-2,TGTGCCAGCAGCTTAGGAAACACCGGGGAGCTGTTTTTT,CASSLGNTGELFF
NA,TRBD1,TRBV11-2,TRBJ1-1,TGTGCCACCATCTCCGGGACAGGGGACACTGAAGCTTTCTTT,CATISGTGDTEAFF
NA,NA,TRBV28,TRBJ1-4,TGTGCCAGCAGTTCCACCCCGTTGACCCGGGAAAAACTGTTTTTT,CASSSTPLTREKLFF